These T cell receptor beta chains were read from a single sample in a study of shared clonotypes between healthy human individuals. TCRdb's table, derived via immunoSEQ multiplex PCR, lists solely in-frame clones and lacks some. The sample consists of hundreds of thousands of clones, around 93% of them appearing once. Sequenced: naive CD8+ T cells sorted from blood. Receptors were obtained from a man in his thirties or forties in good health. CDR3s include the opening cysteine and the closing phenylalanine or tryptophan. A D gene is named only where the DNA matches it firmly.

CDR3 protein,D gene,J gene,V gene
CASSRTSGGLAQYF,TRBD2,TRBJ2-5,TRBV7-9
CASSSPRGQNIQSEQFF,.,TRBJ2-1,TRBV11-2
CASSTRQPYEQYF,.,TRBJ2-7,TRBV27
CASSSDPTKREWSYEQYF,TRBD2,TRBJ2-7,TRBV5-6
CASGVSGGSYEQYF,TRBD2,TRBJ2-7,TRBV19
CASRTMTGTHYEQYF,.,TRBJ2-7,TRBV28
CASSLASGSPDEQFF,TRBD2,TRBJ2-1,TRBV10-1
CASSSLGGPYEQYF,.,TRBJ2-7,TRBV7-9
CASRDSERYNEQFF,TRBD1,TRBJ2-1,TRBV19
CASSQEVGGSYEQYF,TRBD2,TRBJ2-7,TRBV4-2
CASSSLEYNEQFF,.,TRBJ2-1,TRBV7-9
CASSYPRNGSETQYF,.,TRBJ2-5,TRBV6-6
CASSQVASGSYEQYF,TRBD2,TRBJ2-7,TRBV14
CASSLADTSLTDTQYF,.,TRBJ2-3,TRBV5-6
CASSWQETQYF,.,TRBJ2-5,TRBV27
CASSGDYGYTF,.,TRBJ1-2,TRBV5-4